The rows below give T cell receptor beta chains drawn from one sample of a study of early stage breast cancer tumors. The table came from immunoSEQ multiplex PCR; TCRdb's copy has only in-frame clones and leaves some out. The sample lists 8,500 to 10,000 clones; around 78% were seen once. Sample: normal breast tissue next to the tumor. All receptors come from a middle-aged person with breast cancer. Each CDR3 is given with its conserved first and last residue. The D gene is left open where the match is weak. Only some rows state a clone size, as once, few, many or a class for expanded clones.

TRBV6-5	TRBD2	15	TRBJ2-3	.	TGTGCCAGCACCCAAAGCGGGAGCTCGACAGATACGCAGTATTTT	CASTQSGSSTDTQYF
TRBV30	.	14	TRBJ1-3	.	TGTGCCTGGAGTGTGGGGGGCGCTGGAAACACCATATATTTT	CAWSVGGAGNTIYF
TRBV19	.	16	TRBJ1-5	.	TGTGCCAGTAGTATAGTTCGTGGGGCGCTGGATCAGCCCCAGCATTTT	CASSIVRGALDQPQHF
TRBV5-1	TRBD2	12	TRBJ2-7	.	TGCGCCAGCAGCTTGACGGGAGGGGAGCAGTACTTC	CASSLTGGEQYF
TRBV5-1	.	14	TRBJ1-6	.	TGCGCCAGCAGCTCAGACCTCAGGGGCCGGCCCCTCCACTTT	CASSSDLRGRPLHF
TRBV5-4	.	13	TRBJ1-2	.	TGTGCCAGCAGCTTGGACATCGACTATGGCTACACCTTC	CASSLDIDYGYTF
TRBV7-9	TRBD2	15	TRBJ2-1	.	TGTGCCAGCAGCGCGGGACTAGCGGGATACAATGAGCAGTTCTTC	CASSAGLAGYNEQFF
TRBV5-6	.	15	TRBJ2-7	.	TGTGCCAGCAGCTTGGGTACCACGGGATCCTACGAGCAGTACTTC	CASSLGTTGSYEQYF
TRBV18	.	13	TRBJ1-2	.	TGTGCCAGCTCACCACAAGGGGTAGCGGGCTACACCTTC	CASSPQGVAGYTF
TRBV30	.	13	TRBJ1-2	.	TGTGCCTGGAGTGTACTAGGTCCGGAGGGCTACACCTTC	CAWSVLGPEGYTF
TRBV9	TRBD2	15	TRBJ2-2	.	TGTGCCAGCAGCTGGACTAGTGGGGACACCGGGGAGCTGTTTTTT	CASSWTSGDTGELFF
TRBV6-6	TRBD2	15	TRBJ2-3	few	TGTGCCAGCAGTTGGGTGCCTACCGGGGGGGCTGAGCAGTATTTT	CASSWVPTGGAEQYF
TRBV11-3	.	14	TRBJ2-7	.	TGTGCCAGCAGGTCCCGGGAGCAGTCCTACGAGCAGTACTTC	CASRSREQSYEQYF
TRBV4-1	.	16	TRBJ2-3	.	TGCGCCAGCAGCCAAGATTGGGGGCCGTTGGGAGATACGCAGTATTTT	CASSQDWGPLGDTQYF
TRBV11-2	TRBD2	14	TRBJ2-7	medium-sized	TGTGCCAGCAGCTTTAGCGGGGAGACCTACGAGCAGTACTTC	CASSFSGETYEQYF
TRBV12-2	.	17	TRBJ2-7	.	TGTGCAAGTCGCCGTAGGTTCCGGGACGGCTACTCCTACGAGCAGTACTTC	CASRRRFRDGYSYEQYF
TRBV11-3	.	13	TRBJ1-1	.	TGTGCCAGCAGCGTTACGAGAAACACTGAAGCTTTCTTT	CASSVTRNTEAFF
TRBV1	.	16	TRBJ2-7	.	TGCACCAGCAGCCAAGGACTAGCGGGATTCTCCTACGAGCAGTACTTC	CTSSQGLAGFSYEQYF
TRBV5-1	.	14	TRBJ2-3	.	TGCGCCAGCAGTTTCGGACAGTACACAGATACGCAGTATTTT	CASSFGQYTDTQYF
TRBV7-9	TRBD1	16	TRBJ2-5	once	TGTGCCAGCAGCCAAGAGGGACAGGGGCGCGCAGAGACCCAGTACTTC	CASSQEGQGRAETQYF
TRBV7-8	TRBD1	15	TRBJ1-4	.	TGTGCCAGCAGCTTTCACCCAGGGACAGGCGAAAAACTGTTTTTT	CASSFHPGTGEKLFF
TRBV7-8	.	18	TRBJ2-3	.	TGTGCCAGCAGCATAACAGGGTCCTTGCGACGCAGCACAGATACGCAGTATTTT	CASSITGSLRRSTDTQYF
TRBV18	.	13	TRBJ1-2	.	TGTGCCAGCTCACCGGGGGTAATCTATGGCTACACCTTC	CASSPGVIYGYTF
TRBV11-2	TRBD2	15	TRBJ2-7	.	TGTGCCAGCAGCCCGCCGGGACTAGAGCTCTACGAGCAGTACTTC	CASSPPGLELYEQYF